This TCR beta chain is drawn from a study of T cells in Graves' hyperthyroidism and ophthalmopathy. Looked up from germline, CDR1 is GTSNPN and CDR2 is SVGIG (reference sequence). The junction had 13 bases not matched to a gene; V was cut back by 3 bases and J by 3 bases. The CDR3 has 16 amino acids. This clonotype has ten or more counts. What was amplified from RNA transcripts were TCR beta CDR3 regions. First-round RT-PCR with HTBI primers amplified the TCR CDR3 region. One entry per CDR3 protein results from TCRdb running MiXCR on the multiplex PCR reads. This table has around 620,000 distinct CDR3 sequences, approximately 15% appearing once.

The sequenced material came from blood. The genes are TRBV30 and TRBJ1-1; TRBD1 matches at 7 bases. The origin of this receptor is a woman between 18 and 30 years old with Graves' ophthalmopathy. The CDR3 DNA follows: TGTGCCTGGAGGACCCTTTTGTACGACAGGGACACTGAAGCTTTCTTT. Encoded protein: CAWRTLLYDRDTEAFF.